These T cell receptor beta chains were read from a single sample in a study of T cell changes during pregnancy in multiple sclerosis. Sequencing was performed with immunoSEQ multiplex PCR; in TCRdb, only in-frame clones are kept and a portion is missing. The sample gives 57,000 or so clones, 88% of which show up once; about 1.7% is in the top ten. Sample: peripheral blood, taken in the first trimester of pregnancy. These receptors were collected from a female donor with multiple sclerosis, enrolled in a pregnancy study. Both conserved end residues are part of each CDR3. A D gene is named only where the DNA matches it firmly. A clone size is listed for some rows: how often the clone was seen (once, few, many), or a class if it is expanded.

d_call: NA
j_call: TRBJ2-1
v_call: TRBV5-6
clone_size: NA
cdr3_nt: TGTGCCAGCAGCATCTCCCGGGAGCAGTTCTTC
cdr3_aa: CASSISREQFF

d_call: NA
j_call: TRBJ2-7
v_call: TRBV28
clone_size: once
cdr3_nt: TGTGCCAGCAGTTTTAGTCCCAGGGGCCCCTACGAGCAGTACTTC
cdr3_aa: CASSFSPRGPYEQYF

d_call: NA
j_call: TRBJ2-7
v_call: TRBV28
clone_size: NA
cdr3_nt: TGTGCCAGCAGTTTATCAGTCAGGGGACCGTACGAGCAGTACTTC
cdr3_aa: CASSLSVRGPYEQYF

d_call: NA
j_call: TRBJ1-1
v_call: TRBV9
clone_size: few
cdr3_nt: TGTGCCAGCAGCGTAGCCCCCCGGAACACTGAAGCTTTCTTT
cdr3_aa: CASSVAPRNTEAFF

d_call: NA
j_call: TRBJ2-1
v_call: TRBV4-1
clone_size: NA
cdr3_nt: TGCGCCAGCAGCCAAGTCGATATGGGACTGGTATACAATGAGCAGTTCTTC
cdr3_aa: CASSQVDMGLVYNEQFF

d_call: NA
j_call: TRBJ1-2
v_call: TRBV6-5
clone_size: NA
cdr3_nt: TGTGCCAGCAGAACAGAAGAACGAGAAAACTATGGCTACACCTTC
cdr3_aa: CASRTEERENYGYTF

d_call: TRBD2
j_call: TRBJ2-5
v_call: TRBV9
clone_size: once
cdr3_nt: TGTGCCAGCAGCGTCTCAAATAGCGGGAGAGGAGAGACCCAGTACTTC
cdr3_aa: CASSVSNSGRGETQYF

d_call: TRBD1
j_call: TRBJ1-1
v_call: TRBV18
clone_size: NA
cdr3_nt: TGTGCCAGCTCACCCAATAGACAGGGCTTGGCGAACACTGAAGCTTTCTTT
cdr3_aa: CASSPNRQGLANTEAFF

d_call: TRBD2
j_call: TRBJ2-5
v_call: TRBV27
clone_size: NA
cdr3_nt: TGTGCCAGCAGCCCTAGCGGGATCCCCCAAGAGACCCAGTACTTC
cdr3_aa: CASSPSGIPQETQYF

d_call: TRBD1
j_call: TRBJ1-3
v_call: TRBV5-5
clone_size: NA
cdr3_nt: TGTGCCAGCAGCTCCCGGGACAGGATCTCTGGAAACACCATATATTTT
cdr3_aa: CASSSRDRISGNTIYF

d_call: NA
j_call: TRBJ2-5
v_call: TRBV28
clone_size: NA
cdr3_nt: TGTGCCAGCAGCCTCGGGACTCGGGAGACCCAGTACTTC
cdr3_aa: CASSLGTRETQYF

d_call: NA
j_call: TRBJ2-7
v_call: TRBV28
clone_size: NA
cdr3_nt: TGTGCCAGCAGTTCGGGACTTCCCTACGAGCAGTACTTC
cdr3_aa: CASSSGLPYEQYF

d_call: TRBD2
j_call: TRBJ2-4
v_call: TRBV13
clone_size: NA
cdr3_nt: TGTGCCAGCAGCGCGAGCGGGAGGAGGCTGAACATTCAGTACTTC
cdr3_aa: CASSASGRRLNIQYF

d_call: NA
j_call: TRBJ2-7
v_call: TRBV5-4
clone_size: NA
cdr3_nt: TGTGCCAGCAGCTTGGGTAGGGCTAGCGTGTACGAGCAGTACTTC
cdr3_aa: CASSLGRASVYEQYF

d_call: TRBD1
j_call: TRBJ1-5
v_call: TRBV28
clone_size: NA
cdr3_nt: TGTGCCAGCAGTTCCGGGACAGGGGTTGGACAGCCCCAGCATTTT
cdr3_aa: CASSSGTGVGQPQHF

d_call: TRBD1
j_call: TRBJ2-1
v_call: TRBV7-9
clone_size: NA
cdr3_nt: TGTGCCAGCAGCTTAGGGTTCGGGACAGACAACTACAATGAGCAGTTCTTC
cdr3_aa: CASSLGFGTDNYNEQFF

d_call: TRBD2
j_call: TRBJ2-2
v_call: TRBV5-1
clone_size: NA
cdr3_nt: TGCGCCAGCAGCTTAGATCCTTCTAGCGGAGGGAACACCGGGGAGCTGTTTTTT
cdr3_aa: CASSLDPSSGGNTGELFF

d_call: TRBD2
j_call: TRBJ2-7
v_call: TRBV13
clone_size: few
cdr3_nt: TGTGCCAGCAGCTTAGCGGCGGGAGGGCGGGACGAGCAGTACTTC
cdr3_aa: CASSLAAGGRDEQYF

d_call: NA
j_call: TRBJ1-5
v_call: TRBV21-1
clone_size: NA
cdr3_nt: TGTGCCAGCAGCAAAGCGGGCACAGGGTGGTACAATCAGCCCCAGCATTTT
cdr3_aa: CASSKAGTGWYNQPQHF

d_call: TRBD1
j_call: TRBJ2-1
v_call: TRBV27
clone_size: NA
cdr3_nt: TGTGCCAGCAGTCCCACGACAGGGGGTAACAATGAGCAGTTCTTC
cdr3_aa: CASSPTTGGNNEQFF

d_call: TRBD2
j_call: TRBJ2-5
v_call: TRBV9
clone_size: NA
cdr3_nt: TGTGCCAGCAGCGTAGAGGCTAGCGGGAAAGAGACCCAGTACTTC
cdr3_aa: CASSVEASGKETQYF

d_call: NA
j_call: TRBJ2-7
v_call: TRBV28
clone_size: NA
cdr3_nt: TGTGCCAGCAGAACGGGGACACCGATCCTCTCCTACGAGCAGTACTTC
cdr3_aa: CASRTGTPILSYEQYF

d_call: TRBD1
j_call: TRBJ2-7
v_call: TRBV4-3
clone_size: NA
cdr3_nt: TGCGCCAGCAGCCAATACAGGGGGCCGTACGAGCAGTACTTC
cdr3_aa: CASSQYRGPYEQYF

d_call: NA
j_call: TRBJ1-1
v_call: TRBV6-5
clone_size: NA
cdr3_nt: TGTGCCAGCAGTTACTCGCGGGGGGGCACTGAAGCTTTCTTT
cdr3_aa: CASSYSRGGTEAFF

d_call: NA
j_call: TRBJ1-1
v_call: TRBV5-1
clone_size: NA
cdr3_nt: TGCGCCAGCAGCTTAAATTCTGGAGGAAATGTAGCTTTCTTT
cdr3_aa: CASSLNSGGNVAFF

d_call: NA
j_call: TRBJ2-3
v_call: TRBV5-1
clone_size: NA
cdr3_nt: TGCGCCAGCAGCCTTGGGAGGCCCACAGATACGCAGTATTTT
cdr3_aa: CASSLGRPTDTQYF

d_call: TRBD1
j_call: TRBJ2-7
v_call: TRBV19
clone_size: NA
cdr3_nt: TGTGCCAGTATCGAGGACAGGAGAAACCCCTACGAGCAGTACTTC
cdr3_aa: CASIEDRRNPYEQYF

d_call: TRBD2
j_call: TRBJ2-7
v_call: TRBV11-2
clone_size: NA
cdr3_nt: TGTGCCAGCAGCTTAGAGGTCCTAGCGGGCAACGAGCAGTACTTC
cdr3_aa: CASSLEVLAGNEQYF

d_call: TRBD2
j_call: TRBJ2-1
v_call: TRBV28
clone_size: NA
cdr3_nt: TGTGCCATCTTATCGGGGCGGGAGTCCTACAATGAGCAGTTCTTC
cdr3_aa: CAILSGRESYNEQFF

d_call: NA
j_call: TRBJ2-1
v_call: TRBV5-1
clone_size: once
cdr3_nt: TGCGCCAGCGGGGGACTGGCGGTCAATGAGCAGTTCTTC
cdr3_aa: CASGGLAVNEQFF

d_call: TRBD2
j_call: TRBJ2-1
v_call: TRBV4-1
clone_size: NA
cdr3_nt: TGCGCCAGCAGCCAAGATTTCGCGGGAGGGCCTTGGGTCTTC
cdr3_aa: CASSQDFAGGPWVF

d_call: NA
j_call: TRBJ1-1
v_call: TRBV6-1
clone_size: NA
cdr3_nt: TGTGCCAGCAGTATGGAGGGGAACACTGAAGCTTTCTTT
cdr3_aa: CASSMEGNTEAFF

d_call: NA
j_call: TRBJ1-2
v_call: TRBV6-4
clone_size: NA
cdr3_nt: TGTGCCAGCAGTACTGGGGGCTCGGATGGCTACACCTTC
cdr3_aa: CASSTGGSDGYTF

d_call: NA
j_call: TRBJ1-2
v_call: TRBV6-5
clone_size: NA
cdr3_nt: TGTGCCAGCAGTCGCTACGGAGGATATGGCTACACCTTC
cdr3_aa: CASSRYGGYGYTF

d_call: TRBD2
j_call: TRBJ2-7
v_call: TRBV30
clone_size: few
cdr3_nt: TGTGCCTGGAGTGGACTAGCGGAGAGCTCCTACGAGCAGTACTTC
cdr3_aa: CAWSGLAESSYEQYF

d_call: TRBD2
j_call: TRBJ2-5
v_call: TRBV4-2
clone_size: NA
cdr3_nt: TGTGCCAGCAGCCCGCGGACTAGCGGCTCCCCTGAGACCCAGTACTTC
cdr3_aa: CASSPRTSGSPETQYF

d_call: TRBD1
j_call: TRBJ1-4
v_call: TRBV4-2
clone_size: NA
cdr3_nt: TGTGCCAGCAGCCAAGATCTGGGACAGGGGTTTGAAAAACTGTTTTTT
cdr3_aa: CASSQDLGQGFEKLFF

d_call: NA
j_call: TRBJ2-7
v_call: TRBV27
clone_size: NA
cdr3_nt: TGTGCCAGCAGTCTCTCCGGACAACCCTACGAGCAGTACTTC
cdr3_aa: CASSLSGQPYEQYF

d_call: TRBD1
j_call: TRBJ2-1
v_call: TRBV5-1
clone_size: many
cdr3_nt: TGCGCCAGCAGCTTGGTGGACAGGGACTATGAGCAGTTCTTC
cdr3_aa: CASSLVDRDYEQFF

d_call: TRBD1
j_call: TRBJ1-1
v_call: TRBV7-2
clone_size: once
cdr3_nt: TGTGCCAGCGGGACAGGGGCCGGGGCAGCTTTCTTT
cdr3_aa: CASGTGAGAAFF

d_call: TRBD2
j_call: TRBJ2-1
v_call: TRBV7-2
clone_size: NA
cdr3_nt: TGTGCCAGCAGCTTAGCGCAAAGCGGGAGGAGGCAGTTCTTC
cdr3_aa: CASSLAQSGRRQFF

d_call: TRBD2
j_call: TRBJ2-1
v_call: TRBV27
clone_size: NA
cdr3_nt: TGTGCCACCAAAACTAGCGGGAGTTCCTACAATGAGCAGTTCTTC
cdr3_aa: CATKTSGSSYNEQFF

d_call: TRBD1
j_call: TRBJ1-6
v_call: TRBV6-5
clone_size: NA
cdr3_nt: TGTGCCAGCAGTTACTCGAGGACAGGAGATTCACCCCTCCACTTT
cdr3_aa: CASSYSRTGDSPLHF

d_call: NA
j_call: TRBJ1-2
v_call: TRBV6-5
clone_size: once
cdr3_nt: TGTGCCAGCAGTTACGTCCCGAGGGACTATGGCTACACCTTC
cdr3_aa: CASSYVPRDYGYTF

d_call: TRBD2
j_call: TRBJ2-1
v_call: TRBV2
clone_size: NA
cdr3_nt: TGTGCCAGTGAACTAGCGGAGTTCAATGAGCAGTTCTTC
cdr3_aa: CASELAEFNEQFF

d_call: TRBD2
j_call: TRBJ2-1
v_call: TRBV13
clone_size: NA
cdr3_nt: TGTGCCAGCAGCTTAAAACTAGCGGGGATCTACAATGAGCAGTTCTTC
cdr3_aa: CASSLKLAGIYNEQFF

d_call: TRBD2
j_call: TRBJ2-1
v_call: TRBV5-1
clone_size: NA
cdr3_nt: TGCGCCAGCAGCTTGGAGTTTGCGGGAGGTGGGGTGGAGCAGTTCTTC
cdr3_aa: CASSLEFAGGGVEQFF

d_call: NA
j_call: TRBJ2-5
v_call: TRBV5-1
clone_size: NA
cdr3_nt: TGCGCCAGCAGCTTGGCCTCGACAGGCCAAGAGACCCAGTACTTC
cdr3_aa: CASSLASTGQETQYF

d_call: NA
j_call: TRBJ2-1
v_call: TRBV19
clone_size: NA
cdr3_nt: TGTGCCAGTAGTGCGGACGGGAGCTCCTACAATGAGCAGTTCTTC
cdr3_aa: CASSADGSSYNEQFF

d_call: NA
j_call: TRBJ2-1
v_call: TRBV27
clone_size: NA
cdr3_nt: TGTGCCAGCAGTTTAGGGAGATACAATGAGCAGTTCTTC
cdr3_aa: CASSLGRYNEQFF

d_call: TRBD2
j_call: TRBJ2-5
v_call: TRBV9
clone_size: NA
cdr3_nt: TGTGCCAGCAGCGTAGGGGGTCTAGCGGGCGGGGAGACCCAGTACTTC
cdr3_aa: CASSVGGLAGGETQYF

d_call: NA
j_call: TRBJ1-5
v_call: TRBV7-9
clone_size: NA
cdr3_nt: TGTGCCAGCAGCTTAGACGGGAATCAGCCCCAGCATTTT
cdr3_aa: CASSLDGNQPQHF

d_call: TRBD1
j_call: TRBJ2-5
v_call: TRBV7-2
clone_size: NA
cdr3_nt: TGTGCCAGCAGCTTCGAACCCGGGACAGGGAGTGGGACCCAGTACTTC
cdr3_aa: CASSFEPGTGSGTQYF

d_call: NA
j_call: TRBJ1-1
v_call: TRBV2
clone_size: NA
cdr3_nt: TGTGCCAGCTCTCGGGCAGGGGCCCAGATAAAAGCTTTCTTT
cdr3_aa: CASSRAGAQIKAFF

d_call: NA
j_call: TRBJ2-7
v_call: TRBV27
clone_size: NA
cdr3_nt: TGTGCCAGCAGTTCCGCCTACGAGCAGTACTTC
cdr3_aa: CASSSAYEQYF